These 9 T cell receptor beta chains came from one sample sequenced in a study of shared T cell receptors in the human thymus (TCRdb year 2021). Library construction relied on the immunoSEQ multiplex PCR assay. Drawn from immuneACCESS, this table holds only the in-frame rearrangements with V and J called that TCRdb kept. Clones are partly lost; checked studies trace under half to an unresolved V gene and leave the rest unexplained. A total of some 760,000 clones appear in this sample, over 75% of them only once. The top ten clonotypes cover around 0.01% of the sample. In addition, the sample was reused for a study of human thymus T cells.

The sequenced sample consisted of thymocytes. The receptor source for this set is a girl younger than two with a congenital heart defect. Donor details come from another sample of the same person, matched by shared clones.

J is TRBJ1-5 and V is TRBV5-1; 7 nucleotides match TRBD1. The CDR3 consists of 16 residues. Trimming removed 4 bases from V and 0 bases from J; junction bases left unmatched: 7. Germline-derived CDR1 and CDR2 are SGHRS and YFSETQ. CDR3 DNA: TGCGCCAGCAGCCCCGGACAGGACTATAGCAATCAGCCCCAGCATTTT. This codes for CASSPGQDYSNQPQHF.

The chain employs TRBV4-1 and TRBJ2-3; 9 bases map to TRBD2. V shed 3 bases, J shed 4 bases, and the junction held 5 bases outside the gene matches. Germline lookup yields CDR1 MGHRA and CDR2 YSYEKL. The CDR3 consists of 15 residues. In DNA form, the CDR3 reads TGCGCCAGCAGCCATCCGGGACTAGCTGCAGATACGCAGTATTTT. Amino acids: CASSHPGLAADTQYF.

This sequence joins TRBV5-1 and TRBJ2-2; TRBD1 matches at 7 bases. Germline CDR1 SGHRS, CDR2 YFSETQ. This CDR3 has 15 residues. J gave up 0 bases and V 2 bases, and 1 base lay outside the gene matches. The CDR3 loop is CASSFGQANTGELFF. CDR3 nucleotides: TGCGCCAGCAGCTTCGGACAGGCGAACACCGGGGAGCTGTTTTTT.

The chain joins TRBV6-5 to TRBJ1-1, with 8 bases that match TRBD1. The length of the CDR3 is 15 residues. Germline values: CDR1 MNHEY, CDR2 SVGAGI. V trimming: 6 bases; J trimming: 4 bases; junction bases outside the gene matches: 10. The CDR3, as DNA: TGTGCCAGCAGAACCCCGACAGGGGAGGCCACTGAAGCTTTCTTT. Translating it yields CASRTPTGEATEAFF.

The V and J genes are TRBV28 and TRBJ1-5; D remains ambiguous. This CDR3 region has 20 residues. Germline values: CDR1 MDHEN, CDR2 SYDVKM. V lost 1 base and J lost 6, with 28 bases in between. The CDR3 DNA sequence: TGTGCCAGCAGTTTATCGATCACCTTATGGGGAGTCGAGTGGGGTCAGCCCCAGCATTTT. Its protein product is CASSLSITLWGVEWGQPQHF. Based on the CDR3 plus reference TRBV28 and TRBJ1-5, the full variable domain is DVKVTQSSRYLVKRTGEKVFLECVQDMDHENMFWYRQDPGLGLRLIYFSYDVKMKEKGDIPEGYSVSREKKERFSLILESASTNQTSMYLCASSLSITLWGVEWGQPQHFGDGTRLSIL.

The chain links TRBV5-1 to TRBJ1-2; D gene unclear. CDR1 and CDR2 (germline): SGHRS, YFSETQ. This CDR3 comprises 14 residues. Trimming shortened V by 2 bases and J by 4 bases, and 12 bases separated the two germline ends. The CDR3 sequence: CASSLTPYPYGYTF. The CDR3 DNA reads as TGCGCCAGCAGCTTAACCCCCTATCCCTATGGCTACACCTTC.

The chain uses TRBV4-1 and TRBJ1-4; tentative D call: TRBD1 (5 bases). The germline V gene encodes CDR1 MGHRA and CDR2 YSYEKL. Deletions cut 0 bases from V and 4 bases from J, with 21 bases between. This CDR3 spans 19 amino acids. CDR3 residues: CASSQDTVPNRPFNEKLFF. The CDR3, as DNA: TGCGCCAGCAGCCAAGACACGGTCCCCAACAGGCCCTTTAATGAAAAACTGTTTTTT.

This clone has a single count. The chain employs TRBV15 and TRBJ2-7, with TRBD1 as a possible D gene (5 bases). The CDR3 consists of 15 residues. Looked up from germline, CDR1 is LNHNV and CDR2 is YYDKDF (reference sequence). V shed 3 bases and J shed 5 bases, with 17 bases lying between them. The CDR3 nucleotides are TGTGCCACCAGCAGCAGGAAGGGGCCCCTCCACGAGCAGTACTTC. It is translated as CATSSRKGPLHEQYF.

This chain uses TRBV30 with TRBJ2-1; 12 bases map to TRBD2. Germline V lookup: CDR1 GTSNPN, CDR2 SVGIG (reference sequence). This CDR3 is built from 17 residues. V trimming: 4 bases; J trimming: 2 bases; junction bases outside the gene matches: 9. The CDR3 sequence is CAWTNARLAGAYNEQFF. The DNA of the CDR3 is TGTGCCTGGACCAACGCAAGACTAGCGGGGGCCTACAATGAGCAGTTCTTC.